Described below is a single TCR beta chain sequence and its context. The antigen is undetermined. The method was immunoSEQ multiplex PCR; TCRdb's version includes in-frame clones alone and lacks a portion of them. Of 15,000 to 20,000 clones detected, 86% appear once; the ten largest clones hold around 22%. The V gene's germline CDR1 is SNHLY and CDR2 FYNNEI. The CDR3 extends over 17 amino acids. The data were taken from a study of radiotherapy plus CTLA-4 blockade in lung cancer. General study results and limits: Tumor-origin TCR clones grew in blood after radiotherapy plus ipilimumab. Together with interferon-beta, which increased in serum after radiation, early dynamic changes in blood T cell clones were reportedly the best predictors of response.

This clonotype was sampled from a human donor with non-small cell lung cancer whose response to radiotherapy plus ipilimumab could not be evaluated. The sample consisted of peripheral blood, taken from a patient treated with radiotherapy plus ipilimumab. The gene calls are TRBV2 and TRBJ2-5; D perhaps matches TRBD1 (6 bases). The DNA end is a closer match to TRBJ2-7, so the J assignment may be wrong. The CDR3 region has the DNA TGTGCCAGCAGTGGAGAAAAACAGGGACCCAGCTCCTACGAGCAGTACTTC. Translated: CASSGEKQGPSSYEQYF.